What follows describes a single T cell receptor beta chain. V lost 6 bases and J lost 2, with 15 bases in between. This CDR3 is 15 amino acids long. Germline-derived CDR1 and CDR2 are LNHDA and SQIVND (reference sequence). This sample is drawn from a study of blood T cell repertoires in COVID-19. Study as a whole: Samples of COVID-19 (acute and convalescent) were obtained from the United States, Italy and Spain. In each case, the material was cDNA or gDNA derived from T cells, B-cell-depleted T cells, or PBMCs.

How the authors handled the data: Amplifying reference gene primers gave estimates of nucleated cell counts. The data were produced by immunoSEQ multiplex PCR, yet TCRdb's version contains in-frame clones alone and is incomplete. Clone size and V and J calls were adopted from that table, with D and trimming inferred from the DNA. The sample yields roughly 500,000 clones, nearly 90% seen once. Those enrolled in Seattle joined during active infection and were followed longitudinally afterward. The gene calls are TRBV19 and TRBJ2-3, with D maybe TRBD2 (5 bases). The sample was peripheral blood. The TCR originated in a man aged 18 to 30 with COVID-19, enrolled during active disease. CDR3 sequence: CASRYRDSNTDTQYF. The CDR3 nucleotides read TGTGCCAGTAGATACCGGGATTCCAACACAGATACGCAGTATTTT.